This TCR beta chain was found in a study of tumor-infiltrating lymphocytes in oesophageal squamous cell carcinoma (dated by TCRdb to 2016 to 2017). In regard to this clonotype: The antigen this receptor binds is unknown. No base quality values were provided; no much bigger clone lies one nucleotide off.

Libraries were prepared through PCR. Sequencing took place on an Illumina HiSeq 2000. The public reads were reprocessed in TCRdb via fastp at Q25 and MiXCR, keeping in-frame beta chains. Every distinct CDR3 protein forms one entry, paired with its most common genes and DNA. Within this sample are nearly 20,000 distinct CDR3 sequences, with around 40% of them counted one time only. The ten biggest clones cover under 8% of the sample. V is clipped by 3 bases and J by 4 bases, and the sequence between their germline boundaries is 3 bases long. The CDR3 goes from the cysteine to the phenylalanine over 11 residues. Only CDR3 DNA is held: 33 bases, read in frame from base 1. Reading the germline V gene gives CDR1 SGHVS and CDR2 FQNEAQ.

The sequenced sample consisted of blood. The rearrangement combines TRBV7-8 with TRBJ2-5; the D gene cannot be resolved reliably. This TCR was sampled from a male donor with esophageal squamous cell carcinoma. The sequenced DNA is TGTGCCAGCAGCTTTTTAGAGACCCAGTACTTC. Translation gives CASSFLETQYF.